A single sample is the source of the 5 T cell receptor beta chains below, sequenced in a study of Ad26.COV2.S vaccination and SARS-CoV-2 variants. As for treatment: some 20 received Ad26.COV2.S at low or high dose, single or two shots; roughly five received placebo; per-sample allocation not given. Collection of samples fell on day 63 after the first vaccine or placebo injection. Sequencing used immunoSEQ multiplex PCR; TCRdb keeps in-frame clones, though not all of them. The sample lists around 340,000 clones, approximately 86% occurring once. The sequences come from peripheral blood, collected in a trial of Ad26.COV2.S vaccine versus placebo. Every receptor here comes from a person aged 18-65 years who received the Ad26.COV2.S COVID-19 vaccine or a placebo.

J is TRBJ2-1 and V is TRBV28; D may be TRBD1 or TRBD2 (5 bases each). Germline CDR1 MDHEN, CDR2 SYDVKM. Trimming took off 5 bases at V and 0 bases at J, with 14 bases between the two ends. The CDR3 sequence is 16 residues long. CDR3 coding DNA: TGTGCCAGCAGTACCGCCCCAGGGAGCTCCTACAATGAGCAGTTCTTC. Its protein product is CASSTAPGSSYNEQFF.

The chain links TRBV29-1 to TRBJ2-5; D unclear. Trimming removed 1 base at V and 5 bases at J, with 14 bases between. The V gene's germline CDR1 is SQVTM and CDR2 ANQGSEA. The CDR3 length is 14 residues. CDR3 sequence: CSVEGGWIRETQYF. Written as DNA, the CDR3 is TGCAGCGTTGAAGGGGGTTGGATTAGGGAGACCCAGTACTTC.

This clone came up once. The chain recombines TRBV3-1 (or the pseudogene TRBV3-2) with TRBJ2-7; 7 bases match TRBD2. This CDR3 contains 13 residues. Unmatched junction bases numbered 3, after V lost 3 bases and J lost 4 bases. Germline CDR1 LGHDT, CDR2 YNNKEL (reference sequence). The DNA of the CDR3 is TGTGCCAGCAGCCAGGCTAGCGGATACGAGCAGTACTTC. This codes for CASSQASGYEQYF.

This chain joins TRBV13 and TRBJ2-3, with D possibly called TRBD1 or TRBD2 (6 bases each). Germline CDR1 reads PRHDT; CDR2 reads FYEKMQ (reference sequence). Trimming shortened V by 5 bases and J by 5 bases, and 14 bases separated the two germline ends. The CDR3 is made up of 14 amino acids. The CDR3 nucleotides read TGTGCCAGCAGCCCAAGTGGAGGGGGAGATACGCAGTATTTT. It is translated as CASSPSGGGDTQYF.

About this clone itself: At one boundary the junction diverges from the germline segment, which might be a read error. J is TRBJ1-6 and V is TRBV27, with D perhaps matching TRBD1 (6 bases). The germline V gene encodes CDR1 MNHEY and CDR2 SMNVEV (reference sequence). The CDR3 totals 15 residues. CDR3 nucleotide sequence: TGTGTCAGCAGCGTAAGGGGGGGCAAGCTATCACCCCTCCACTTT. Its protein is CVSSVRGGKLSPLHF.